These T cell receptor beta chains were read from a single sample in a study of shared clonotypes between healthy human individuals. Assay: immunoSEQ multiplex PCR; the TCRdb copy retains only in-frame clones and omits some. The sample shows some 490,000 clones, 81% of them seen only once. Material for sequencing was PBMCs. The receptor source for this set is a woman aged 40 to 50 in good health. Some clones in this sample may be carry-over from other donors' samples. CDR3s include the opening cysteine and the closing phenylalanine or tryptophan. The D gene is left open where the match is weak. Clone size is given for some rows only: seen once, a few or many times, or a class if the clone is expanded.

v_gene: TRBV7-8
d_gene: .
abundance: .
len: 11
j_gene: TRBJ2-1
CDR3aa: CASSLLNEQFF
CDR3nt: TGTGCCAGCAGCCTCCTCAATGAGCAGTTCTTC

v_gene: TRBV6-5
d_gene: TRBD2
abundance: few
len: 15
j_gene: TRBJ2-7
CDR3aa: CASSRLAGGPHEQYF
CDR3nt: TGTGCCAGCAGTAGACTAGCGGGAGGGCCCCACGAGCAGTACTTC

v_gene: TRBV7-9
d_gene: TRBD1
abundance: .
len: 15
j_gene: TRBJ2-4
CDR3aa: CASSLRGQPQNIQYF
CDR3nt: TGTGCCAGCAGCTTAAGGGGACAGCCCCAAAACATTCAGTACTTC

v_gene: TRBV29-1
d_gene: .
abundance: .
len: 12
j_gene: TRBJ2-3
CDR3aa: CSATLPGDTQYF
CDR3nt: TGCAGCGCCACCCTCCCTGGGGATACGCAGTATTTT

v_gene: TRBV6-4
d_gene: .
abundance: .
len: 15
j_gene: TRBJ2-2
CDR3aa: CASSGAGYLTGELFF
CDR3nt: TGTGCCAGCAGTGGTGCCGGGTATCTCACCGGGGAGCTGTTTTTT

v_gene: TRBV13
d_gene: TRBD1
abundance: .
len: 18
j_gene: TRBJ2-3
CDR3aa: CASSRRGWTGGRTDTQYF
CDR3nt: TGTGCCAGCAGCCGCCGGGGTTGGACAGGGGGACGCACAGATACGCAGTATTTT

v_gene: TRBV11-1
d_gene: .
abundance: .
len: 14
j_gene: TRBJ1-1
CDR3aa: CASSPKIMNTEAFF
CDR3nt: TGTGCCAGCAGCCCCAAGATAATGAACACTGAAGCTTTCTTT

v_gene: TRBV28
d_gene: .
abundance: .
len: 16
j_gene: TRBJ2-2
CDR3aa: CASSLAGTGNTGELFF
CDR3nt: TGTGCCAGCAGCCTAGCGGGGACAGGGAACACCGGGGAGCTGTTTTTT

v_gene: TRBV2
d_gene: .
abundance: .
len: 13
j_gene: TRBJ1-2
CDR3aa: CASRANREDGYTF
CDR3nt: TGTGCCAGCAGGGCCAACAGGGAGGATGGCTACACCTTC

v_gene: TRBV2
d_gene: .
abundance: .
len: 15
j_gene: TRBJ1-2
CDR3aa: CASSERARNSYGYTF
CDR3nt: TGTGCCAGCAGTGAAAGAGCCCGAAATTCATATGGCTACACCTTC

v_gene: TRBV19
d_gene: TRBD2
abundance: few
len: 13
j_gene: TRBJ2-7
CDR3aa: CASSIRGVNEQYF
CDR3nt: TGTGCCAGTAGTATCCGGGGGGTAAACGAGCAGTACTTC

v_gene: TRBV4-1
d_gene: TRBD1
abundance: .
len: 16
j_gene: TRBJ2-5
CDR3aa: CASSPRDRGPRETQYF
CDR3nt: TGCGCCAGCAGCCCCCGGGACAGGGGCCCCAGAGAGACCCAGTACTTC

v_gene: TRBV5-1
d_gene: .
abundance: once
len: 14
j_gene: TRBJ2-7
CDR3aa: CASSLALQNYEQYF
CDR3nt: TGCGCCAGCAGCTTGGCCTTGCAAAACTACGAGCAGTACTTC

v_gene: TRBV11-3
d_gene: .
abundance: .
len: 14
j_gene: TRBJ2-3
CDR3aa: CASSISRGTDTQYF
CDR3nt: TGTGCCAGCAGCATCTCCAGGGGCACAGATACGCAGTATTTT

v_gene: TRBV14
d_gene: .
abundance: .
len: 14
j_gene: TRBJ2-2
CDR3aa: CASSQRWGTGELFF
CDR3nt: TGTGCCAGCAGCCAACGGTGGGGCACCGGGGAGCTGTTTTTT

v_gene: TRBV18
d_gene: TRBD1
abundance: .
len: 16
j_gene: TRBJ1-3
CDR3aa: CASSRAGTASGNTIYF
CDR3nt: TGTGCCAGCTCAAGGGCCGGGACAGCCTCTGGAAACACCATATATTTT

v_gene: TRBV6-1
d_gene: .
abundance: .
len: 14
j_gene: TRBJ2-7
CDR3aa: CASSDRSRSYEQYF
CDR3nt: TGTGCCAGCAGTGATCGGTCCCGCTCCTACGAGCAGTACTTC

v_gene: TRBV21-1
d_gene: .
abundance: many
len: 12
j_gene: TRBJ2-7
CDR3aa: CASSKALEEQYF
CDR3nt: TGTGCCAGCAGCAAAGCGCTCGAGGAGCAGTACTTC

v_gene: TRBV18
d_gene: .
abundance: once
len: 15
j_gene: TRBJ1-1
CDR3aa: CASNPPGSHGTEAFF
CDR3nt: TGTGCCAGCAACCCTCCGGGGAGTCACGGCACTGAAGCTTTCTTT

v_gene: TRBV6-5
d_gene: TRBD1
abundance: .
len: 13
j_gene: TRBJ1-2
CDR3aa: CASSYGTGNGYTF
CDR3nt: TGTGCCAGCAGTTACGGGACAGGGAATGGCTACACCTTC

v_gene: TRBV27
d_gene: .
abundance: .
len: 14
j_gene: TRBJ1-4
CDR3aa: CARGGRPTNEKLFF
CDR3nt: TGTGCCAGGGGGGGACGGCCAACTAATGAAAAACTGTTTTTT

v_gene: TRBV21-1
d_gene: .
abundance: .
len: 16
j_gene: TRBJ2-5
CDR3aa: CASSWTDRTPQETQYF
CDR3nt: TGTGCCAGCAGCTGGACGGACAGGACGCCACAAGAGACCCAGTACTTC

v_gene: TRBV11-2
d_gene: .
abundance: .
len: 13
j_gene: TRBJ1-1
CDR3aa: CACGEQGNAEASF
CDR3nt: TGTGCCTGCGGGGAACAGGGTAACGCTGAAGCTTCCTTT

v_gene: TRBV14
d_gene: TRBD2
abundance: few
len: 15
j_gene: TRBJ2-3
CDR3aa: CASSLQRGSGDTQYF
CDR3nt: TGTGCCAGCAGCCTGCAACGCGGGAGTGGGGATACGCAGTATTTT

v_gene: TRBV5-1
d_gene: TRBD1
abundance: .
len: 14
j_gene: TRBJ2-5
CDR3aa: CASSSYGRGETQYF
CDR3nt: TGCGCCAGCAGCTCTTACGGCAGGGGGGAGACCCAGTACTTC

v_gene: TRBV28
d_gene: .
abundance: .
len: 17
j_gene: TRBJ2-1
CDR3aa: CASSLLLEGGNYNEQFF
CDR3nt: TGTGCCAGCAGTCTCCTACTAGAGGGCGGTAACTACAATGAGCAGTTCTTC

v_gene: TRBV7-3
d_gene: .
abundance: .
len: 14
j_gene: TRBJ2-1
CDR3aa: CASSPSRTYNEQFF
CDR3nt: TGTGCCAGCAGCCCAAGCAGAACCTACAATGAGCAGTTCTTC

v_gene: TRBV28
d_gene: .
abundance: .
len: 15
j_gene: TRBJ2-7
CDR3aa: CASTPPDHRSYEQYF
CDR3nt: TGTGCCAGCACACCCCCGGACCATCGATCCTACGAGCAGTACTTC

v_gene: TRBV2
d_gene: TRBD2
abundance: once
len: 14
j_gene: TRBJ2-7
CDR3aa: CASETSPSANEQYF
CDR3nt: TGTGCCAGCGAGACTAGCCCCTCGGCCAACGAGCAGTACTTC

v_gene: TRBV5-1
d_gene: .
abundance: .
len: 16
j_gene: TRBJ2-5
CDR3aa: CASSPRSTDYQETQYF
CDR3nt: TGCGCCAGCAGCCCCCGCTCAACAGATTACCAAGAGACCCAGTACTTC

v_gene: TRBV19
d_gene: .
abundance: .
len: 13
j_gene: TRBJ2-5
CDR3aa: CASSARRGETQYF
CDR3nt: TGTGCCAGTAGTGCGAGACGGGGGGAGACCCAGTACTTC

v_gene: TRBV5-5
d_gene: .
abundance: .
len: 15
j_gene: TRBJ2-1
CDR3aa: CASRELGASYNEQFF
CDR3nt: TGTGCCAGCAGGGAGTTGGGGGCTTCCTACAATGAGCAGTTCTTC

v_gene: TRBV10-3
d_gene: .
abundance: .
len: 14
j_gene: TRBJ1-1
CDR3aa: CAIRGPGMNTEAFF
CDR3nt: TGTGCCATACGAGGTCCGGGGATGAACACTGAAGCTTTCTTT

v_gene: TRBV15
d_gene: TRBD1
abundance: few
len: 15
j_gene: TRBJ1-1
CDR3aa: CATSSDGQGIVKAFF
CDR3nt: TGTGCCACCAGCAGTGATGGACAGGGGATTGTGAAAGCTTTCTTT

v_gene: TRBV12-5
d_gene: .
abundance: .
len: 18
j_gene: TRBJ2-3
CDR3aa: CASGSGDATNLEADTQYF
CDR3nt: TGTGCTAGTGGTTCCGGGGACGCGACGAATTTAGAGGCAGATACGCAGTATTTT

v_gene: TRBV6-5
d_gene: .
abundance: .
len: 12
j_gene: TRBJ2-4
CDR3aa: CASRSGTNIQYF
CDR3nt: TGTGCCAGCAGATCGGGTACGAACATTCAGTACTTC

v_gene: TRBV10-1
d_gene: TRBD2
abundance: .
len: 16
j_gene: TRBJ2-1
CDR3aa: CASSVVTSGSIDEQFF
CDR3nt: TGCGCCAGCAGTGTAGTGACTAGCGGGAGTATAGATGAGCAGTTCTTC

v_gene: TRBV11-2
d_gene: .
abundance: .
len: 15
j_gene: TRBJ2-5
CDR3aa: CASSLGRLFAETQYF
CDR3nt: TGTGCCAGCAGCTTAGGGCGACTCTTTGCGGAGACCCAGTACTTC

v_gene: TRBV7-2
d_gene: .
abundance: many
len: 14
j_gene: TRBJ2-2
CDR3aa: CASSLNSNTGELFF
CDR3nt: TGTGCCAGCAGCTTAAACTCGAACACCGGGGAGCTGTTTTTT

v_gene: TRBV27
d_gene: .
abundance: .
len: 14
j_gene: TRBJ2-7
CDR3aa: CASSLFGSLYEQYF
CDR3nt: TGTGCCAGCAGTTTATTTGGCAGCCTCTACGAGCAGTACTTC

v_gene: TRBV18
d_gene: TRBD1
abundance: once
len: 21
j_gene: TRBJ2-6
CDR3aa: CASSPRGIQGWTLSGANVLTF
CDR3nt: TGTGCCAGCTCACCACGGGGTATACAGGGGTGGACCCTCTCTGGGGCCAACGTCCTGACTTTC

v_gene: TRBV4-3
d_gene: TRBD2
abundance: .
len: 16
j_gene: TRBJ2-1
CDR3aa: CASSPGLAGGYNEQFF
CDR3nt: TGCGCCAGCAGCCCAGGGCTAGCGGGAGGGTACAATGAGCAGTTCTTC

v_gene: TRBV5-1
d_gene: .
abundance: .
len: 15
j_gene: TRBJ2-7
CDR3aa: CASSLGAGRSYEQYF
CDR3nt: TGCGCCAGCAGCTTGGGGGCGGGCCGATCCTACGAGCAGTACTTC

v_gene: TRBV7-3
d_gene: TRBD2
abundance: .
len: 16
j_gene: TRBJ2-7
CDR3aa: CASSLTRLAGAYEQYF
CDR3nt: TGTGCCAGCAGCTTAACGAGGCTAGCGGGAGCATACGAGCAGTACTTC

v_gene: TRBV7-2
d_gene: .
abundance: .
len: 11
j_gene: TRBJ2-3
CDR3aa: CASSLWGTQYF
CDR3nt: TGTGCCAGCAGCTTATGGGGAACGCAGTATTTT

v_gene: TRBV7-2
d_gene: .
abundance: .
len: 17
j_gene: TRBJ1-1
CDR3aa: CASSLALRGPRNTEAFF
CDR3nt: TGTGCCAGCAGCTTAGCATTGCGGGGGCCACGGAACACTGAAGCTTTCTTT

v_gene: TRBV2
d_gene: .
abundance: .
len: 13
j_gene: TRBJ1-1
CDR3aa: CASSTAPNTEAFF
CDR3nt: TGTGCCAGCAGTACGGCCCCGAACACTGAAGCTTTCTTT

v_gene: TRBV18
d_gene: .
abundance: .
len: 14
j_gene: TRBJ1-2
CDR3aa: CASSEDRSGYGYTF
CDR3nt: TGTGCCAGCTCAGAAGACAGAAGCGGCTATGGCTACACCTTC

v_gene: TRBV5-6
d_gene: .
abundance: once
len: 17
j_gene: TRBJ1-1
CDR3aa: CASSALRTQGGNTEAFF
CDR3nt: TGTGCCAGCAGCGCACTAAGAACACAGGGTGGGAACACTGAAGCTTTCTTT

v_gene: TRBV30
d_gene: TRBD1
abundance: few
len: 14
j_gene: TRBJ2-2
CDR3aa: CASGTDLNTGELFF
CDR3nt: TGTGCCTCGGGGACAGACCTTAACACCGGGGAGCTGTTTTTT

v_gene: TRBV18
d_gene: .
abundance: once
len: 16
j_gene: TRBJ2-1
CDR3aa: CASSSNSGLTHNEQFF
CDR3nt: TGTGCCAGCTCGTCTAACTCGGGACTTACCCACAATGAGCAGTTCTTC

v_gene: TRBV9
d_gene: TRBD2
abundance: few
len: 14
j_gene: TRBJ2-7
CDR3aa: CASSAGTSGYEQYF
CDR3nt: TGTGCCAGCAGCGCTGGGACTAGCGGCTACGAGCAGTACTTC

v_gene: TRBV2
d_gene: TRBD1
abundance: .
len: 13
j_gene: TRBJ2-7
CDR3aa: CASVPDRGYEQYF
CDR3nt: TGTGCCAGTGTCCCGGACAGGGGATACGAGCAGTACTTC

v_gene: TRBV5-1
d_gene: .
abundance: .
len: 14
j_gene: TRBJ2-3
CDR3aa: CASSFADTTDTQYF
CDR3nt: TGCGCCAGCAGCTTTGCGGATACCACAGATACGCAGTATTTT

v_gene: TRBV2
d_gene: .
abundance: .
len: 14
j_gene: TRBJ1-1
CDR3aa: CASSEDRRGTEAFF
CDR3nt: TGTGCCAGCAGTGAGGATAGGCGTGGCACTGAAGCTTTCTTT

v_gene: TRBV9
d_gene: .
abundance: .
len: 14
j_gene: TRBJ1-1
CDR3aa: CASSVTGQNTEAFF
CDR3nt: TGTGCCAGCAGCGTCACAGGGCAGAACACTGAAGCTTTCTTT

v_gene: TRBV18
d_gene: .
abundance: once
len: 13
j_gene: TRBJ1-4
CDR3aa: CASSGTQGEKLFF
CDR3nt: TGTGCCAGCTCAGGGACACAGGGTGAAAAACTGTTTTTT